The source of this TCR beta chain is a study of T cells after yellow fever vaccination. Findings and caveats of the study: When the response was secondary, it was weaker but reached its peak faster, day 5 versus 15. After the booster, around 95% of CD4 and about nine tenths of CD8 primary-response clones were re-detected.

Making TCR cDNA involved 5'RACE template switching, which added UMIs and a universal primer site. TCRdb processed the 5' RACE reads anew with MiXCR; each CDR3 protein has one entry. The data show 120,000 or so distinct CDR3 sequences, about 8.4% seen once. The CDR3 runs 15 residues. The V gene end was trimmed by 5 bases and the J gene end by 5 bases; junction bases not matched to a gene: 8. CDR1 is MNHEY, CDR2 SMNVEV, per germline (reference sequence). A few counts support this clonotype. Antigen specificity is unknown. The specimen comprised CD8+ T cells sorted from PBMCs, sampled on the day of the yellow fever booster vaccination. V usage is TRBV27 and J usage is TRBJ2-7, with 11 bases identical to TRBD1. The sequence was collected from a man younger than 35 who received the YFV17D yellow fever vaccine. The CDR3 loop is CASSLRTGGEDEQYF. CDR3 in DNA: TGTGCCAGCAGTCTCAGGACAGGGGGCGAGGACGAGCAGTACTTC.